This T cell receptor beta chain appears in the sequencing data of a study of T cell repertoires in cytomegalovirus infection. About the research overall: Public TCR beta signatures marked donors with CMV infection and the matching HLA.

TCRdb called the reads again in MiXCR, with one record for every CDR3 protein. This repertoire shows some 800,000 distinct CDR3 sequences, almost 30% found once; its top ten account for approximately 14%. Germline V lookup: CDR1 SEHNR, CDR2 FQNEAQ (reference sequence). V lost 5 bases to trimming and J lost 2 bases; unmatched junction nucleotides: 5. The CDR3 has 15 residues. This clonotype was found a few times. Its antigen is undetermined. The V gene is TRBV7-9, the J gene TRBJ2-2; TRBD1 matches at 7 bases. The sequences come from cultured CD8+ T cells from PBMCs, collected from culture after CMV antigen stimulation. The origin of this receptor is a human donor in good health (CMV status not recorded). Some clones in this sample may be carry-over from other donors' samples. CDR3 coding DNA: TGTGCCAGCAGCCACGGGGACAGTAACACCGGGGAGCTGTTTTTT. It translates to CASSHGDSNTGELFF.